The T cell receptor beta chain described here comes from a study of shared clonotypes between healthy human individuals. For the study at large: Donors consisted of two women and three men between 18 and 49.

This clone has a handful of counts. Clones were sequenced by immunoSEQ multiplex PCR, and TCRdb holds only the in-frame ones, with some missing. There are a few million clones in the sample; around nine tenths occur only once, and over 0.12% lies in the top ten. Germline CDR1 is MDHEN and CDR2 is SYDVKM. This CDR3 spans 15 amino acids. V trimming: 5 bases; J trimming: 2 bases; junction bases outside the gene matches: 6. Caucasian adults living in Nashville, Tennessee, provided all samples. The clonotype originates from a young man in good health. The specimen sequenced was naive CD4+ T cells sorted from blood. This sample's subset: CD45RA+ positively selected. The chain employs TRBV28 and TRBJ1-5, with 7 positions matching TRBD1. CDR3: CASSLGQERNQPQHF. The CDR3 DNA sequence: TGTGCCAGCAGTCTAGGACAGGAGCGCAATCAGCCCCAGCATTTT.